A single T cell receptor beta chain is shown here with its context. The antigen remains unidentified. The data were taken from a study of T cells in localized non-small cell lung cancer. The table came from immunoSEQ multiplex PCR; TCRdb's copy has only in-frame clones and leaves some out. The sample records some 32,000 clones, approximately 94% being singletons. Findings of the study overall: Exceeding tumor, uninvolved adjacent lung had the highest T cell clonality. The appearance of a median about 60 of the top 100 tumor clones was seen in adjacent lung. Because sequencing included only one region (of the tumor), heterogeneity remains possible.

The CDR3 loop spans 14 amino acids. Trimming at V came to 3 bases and at J to 4 bases, leaving 4 bases not matched to a gene. Germline-derived CDR1 and CDR2 are SGHRS and YFSETQ. The sequence was obtained from a woman aged 35 to 70 with stage I lung adenocarcinoma. The V and J genes are TRBV5-1 and TRBJ2-3; 8 nucleotides align to TRBD1. The sample consisted of peripheral blood, taken before any cancer treatment. The CDR3 DNA follows: TGCGCCAGCAGCTCAGGGGGCGTGGCAGATACGCAGTATTTT. This sequence encodes CASSSGGVADTQYF.